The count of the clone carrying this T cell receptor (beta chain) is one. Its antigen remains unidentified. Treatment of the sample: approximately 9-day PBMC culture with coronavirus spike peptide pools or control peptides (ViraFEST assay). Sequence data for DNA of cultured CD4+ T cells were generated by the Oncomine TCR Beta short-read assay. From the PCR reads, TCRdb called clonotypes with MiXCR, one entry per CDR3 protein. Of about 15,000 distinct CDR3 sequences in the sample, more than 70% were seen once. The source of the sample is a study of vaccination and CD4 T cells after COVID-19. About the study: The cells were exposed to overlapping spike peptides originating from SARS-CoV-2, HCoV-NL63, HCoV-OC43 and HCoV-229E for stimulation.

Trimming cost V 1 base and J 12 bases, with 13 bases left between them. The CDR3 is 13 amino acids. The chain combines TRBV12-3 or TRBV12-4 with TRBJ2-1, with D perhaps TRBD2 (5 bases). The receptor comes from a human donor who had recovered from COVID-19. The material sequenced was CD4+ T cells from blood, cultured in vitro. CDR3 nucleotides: TGTGCCAGCAGTTTAGGAGTTGCGGGCGGGCAGTTCTTC. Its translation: CASSLGVAGGQFF.